The 15 T cell receptor beta chains reported below all come from one sample, sequenced in a study of CD8 T cells in ankylosing spondylitis. Each CDR3 protein gets one entry after TCRdb re-called the 5' RACE reads with MiXCR. The data contain 250,000 to 300,000 distinct CDR3 sequences, over 15% of them seen just once; the ten biggest clones take up roughly 8.3%. Specimen: blood, either unsorted or a sorted T cell fraction (not recorded which). Receptor source: a male donor with ankylosing spondylitis or in good health (not recorded which).

This sequence joins TRBV7-9 and TRBJ2-3; 8 bases match TRBD2. Germline loops: CDR1 SEHNR, CDR2 FQNEAQ (reference sequence). CDR3 size: 16 residues. V was clipped by 5 bases and J by 2 bases; unmatched bases: 9. CDR3 region: CASSPGLALITDTQYF. CDR3 nucleotide sequence: TGTGCCAGCAGCCCCGGACTAGCCTTAATCACAGATACGCAGTATTTT.

The rearrangement links TRBV5-1 to TRBJ2-3; 13 bases align to TRBD2. CDR1 SGHRS and CDR2 YFSETQ come from the germline V gene. The CDR3 covers 19 residues. V lost 2 bases and J lost 0; bases outside the gene matches: 9. Written as DNA, the CDR3 is TGCGCCAGCAGCTTTTTTGGACTAGCGGGGGCCGCTAGCACAGATACGCAGTATTTT. Its protein product is CASSFFGLAGAASTDTQYF.

Many counts were recorded for this clonotype. The gene calls are TRBV4-1 and TRBJ2-1; no firm D call. This CDR3 has 13 residues. Germline assignment: CDR1 MGHRA and CDR2 YSYEKL. Trimming pared 4 bases from V and 4 bases from J, leaving 8 bases between. The CDR3: CASSLNPYNEQFF. The DNA for the CDR3 is TGCGCCAGCAGCCTTAACCCTTACAATGAGCAGTTCTTC.

This clonotype was counted many times. This rearrangement joins TRBV7-6 to TRBJ1-1; D uncertain. The germline CDR1 and CDR2 sequences are SGHVS and FNYEAQ. The ends were cut back, 5 bases at V and 1 base at J, with 8 bases in the middle. The CDR3 is 13 amino acids. The DNA of the CDR3 is TGTGCCAGCAGCCCCGGGTCGAACACTGAAGCTTTCTTT. Translating it yields CASSPGSNTEAFF.

This clonotype was seen a handful of times. The chain recombines TRBV12-3 or TRBV12-4 with TRBJ1-4; 8 nucleotides match TRBD1. The J segment lost 8 bases and the V segment lost 3 bases, leaving 17 bases of the junction unmatched. The CDR3 covers 18 residues. The DNA of the CDR3 is TGTGCCAGCAGTTTGGGCAGGGGGCCGGCCTTAGTAAGAGAAAAACTGTTTTTT. It specifies CASSLGRGPALVREKLFF.

The V and J genes are TRBV9 and TRBJ2-6; TRBD1 aligns across 9 bases. Trimming cost V 3 bases and J 4 bases; bases outside gene matches: 5. Germline values: CDR1 SGDLS, CDR2 YYNGEE. The CDR3 is 16 residues long. CDR3 in DNA: TGTGCCAGCAGCGATCACAGGGGGCGCGGGGCCAACGTCCTGACTTTC. This gives the protein CASSDHRGRGANVLTF.

In this sample, this clonotype turned up once. With a much larger clone just one base away, this may be a read error. CDR3 in amino acids: CSANPYGQENQYF. CDR3 coding DNA: TGCAGTGCTAACCCGTACGGACAAGAGAACCAGTACTTC. The chain employs TRBV20-1 and TRBJ2-5; tentatively, D is TRBD1 (5 bases). This CDR3 comprises 13 residues. The germline gives CDR1 DFQATT, CDR2 SNEGSKA (reference sequence).

In its sample, this clonotype was seen a few times. The chain joins TRBV19 to TRBJ1-5, with unresolved D. With 3 bases removed from V and 5 bases from J, the gap between germline ends came to 8 bases. The germline CDR1 and CDR2 sequences are LNHDA and SQIVND (reference sequence). CDR3 length: 13 amino acids. The CDR3 here is CASSIGIDQPQHF. The CDR3 DNA follows: TGTGCCAGTAGTATCGGGATCGATCAGCCCCAGCATTTT.

This clonotype was counted a few times. The V gene is TRBV7-2, the J gene TRBJ2-5; TRBD2 matches at 7 bases. This CDR3 comprises 15 residues. Germline loops: CDR1 SGHTA, CDR2 FQGNSA. The V segment lost 0 bases and the J segment 2 bases; nucleotides outside the gene matches: 3. The CDR3 DNA reads as TGTGCCAGCAGCTTAGCGGGGGGGATGCAAGAGACCCAGTACTTC. This gives the protein CASSLAGGMQETQYF.

This clonotype came up a few times. This chain joins TRBV5-1 and TRBJ2-7; 8 nucleotides match TRBD1. CDR1 is SGHRS, CDR2 YFSETQ, per germline. The CDR3 has 13 residues. V was clipped by 5 bases and J by 6 bases; unmatched bases: 7. The CDR3 DNA sequence: TGCGCCAGCAGACGGGACAGGTGGGGCGAGCAGTACGTC. Its translation is CASRRDRWGEQYV.

This clonotype occurred a few times. In DNA, the CDR3 is TGTGCCAGCAGTTTAGCGGGAAGGCCAGGTAATCAGCCCCAGCATTTT. Its protein product is CASSLAGRPGNQPQHF. J is TRBJ1-5 and V is TRBV12-3 or TRBV12-4; D is ambiguous. CDR3 size: 16 residues. Trimming removed 0 bases at V and 4 bases at J, with 13 bases between.

This clonotype came up a few times. The rearrangement uses TRBV9 and TRBJ1-2; D might be TRBD1 (5 bases). V was shortened by 0 bases and J by 7 bases, with 7 bases between the two germline ends. The CDR3 consists of 12 residues. CDR1 is SGDLS and CDR2 is YYNGEE in the germline V gene. The CDR3, as DNA: TGTGCCAGCAGCGTAGGCAGGGCTGGCTACACCTTC. Translation gives CASSVGRAGYTF.

The rearrangement joins TRBV29-1 to TRBJ2-2; D possibly corresponds to TRBD2 (5 bases). Germline values: CDR1 SQVTM, CDR2 ANQGSEA. Trimming left V 6 bases short and J 6 bases short, with 11 bases between. CDR3 size: 12 residues. In nucleotides, the CDR3 is TGCAGCGTCGGATGGAGGTCCGGGGAGCTGTTTTTT. Protein: CSVGWRSGELFF.

This chain joins TRBV6-1 and TRBJ2-3; TRBD2 aligns across 7 bases. The germline V gene encodes CDR1 MNHNS and CDR2 SASEGT. The J segment lost 0 bases and the V segment lost 6 bases, leaving 6 bases of the junction unmatched. The CDR3 totals 15 residues. CDR3 residues: CASRLISGSTDTQYF. CDR3 in DNA: TGTGCCAGCAGACTAATTAGCGGGAGCACAGATACGCAGTATTTT.

V usage is TRBV3-1 and J usage is TRBJ1-3, with 7 bases matching TRBD1. The length of the CDR3 is 16 residues. V lost 3 bases, J lost 4 bases, and 9 bases stayed unmatched. Per germline, CDR1 LGHDT and CDR2 YNNKEL (reference sequence). CDR3 DNA: TGTGCCAGCAGCCACCGGGACAGTCCTCCGGGAAACACCATATATTTT. The encoded protein is CASSHRDSPPGNTIYF.